The 13 T cell receptor beta chains below come from one sample, sequenced in a study of cytomegalovirus exposure and HLA in healthy donors (dated by TCRdb to about 2017). Receptor amplification or capture employed the immunoSEQ multiplex PCR assay. For the multiplex PCR, a mixture combining 60 forward primers for TCR Vbeta segments and 13 reverse primers for TCR Jbeta segments was used. TCRdb obtained this table from immuneACCESS and retained in-frame rearrangements with V and J assigned. These tables miss some clones; where compared with another copy, unresolved V genes account for less than half of the shortfall, and the remainder is unexplained. The sample table shows 150,000 to 200,000 clones, and 70% to 90% are seen once. The ten largest clones take up under 2% of the sample. The sequenced material came from PBMCs. All receptors derive from a woman between 18 and 30 years old in good health and CMV-seronegative.

The chain carries TRBV6-6 and TRBJ1-5; D unclear. The CDR3 covers 12 residues. V lost 7 bases, J lost 7 bases, and 11 bases lay in between. Germline CDR1 and CDR2: MNHNY and SVGAGI (reference sequence). Here the CDR3 reads CASNGYQQPQHF. In DNA form, the CDR3 reads TGTGCCAGCAACGGGTATCAGCAGCCCCAGCATTTT.

The V call is TRBV4-1, the J call TRBJ2-1, with TRBD2 matching 10 bases. The CDR3 contains 16 residues. Germline V CDR1 and CDR2: MGHRA, YSYEKL. V lost 0 bases to trimming and J lost 8 bases; unmatched junction nucleotides: 7. The CDR3 reads CASSQDLSGGADEQFF. CDR3 sequence (DNA): TGCGCCAGCAGCCAAGATCTCAGCGGGGGGGCCGATGAGCAGTTCTTC.

The chain combines TRBV6-1 with TRBJ1-2, with 9 positions matching TRBD1. Germline loops: CDR1 MNHNS, CDR2 SASEGT. V dropped 6 bases and J dropped 6; count of bases not matched to a gene: 5. The CDR3 sequence is 13 residues long. The CDR3: CASRDTGGDGYTF. CDR3 DNA: TGTGCCAGCAGAGATACAGGGGGCGATGGCTACACCTTC.

The chain joins TRBV5-6 to TRBJ2-7; tentatively, D is TRBD1 (5 bases). V lost 5 bases and J lost 0, with 12 bases in between. This CDR3 has 14 amino acids. Germline V gives CDR1 SGHDT, CDR2 YYEEEE. The CDR3 is CASSLRALSYEQYF. As DNA, the CDR3 is TGTGCCAGCAGTCTCAGGGCTCTCTCCTACGAGCAGTACTTC.

The chain combines TRBV18 with TRBJ1-1; 8 bases are shared with TRBD1. V shed 6 bases, J shed 11 bases, and the junction held 8 bases outside the gene matches. Germline V CDR1 and CDR2: KGHSH, LQKENI. There are 12 residues in the CDR3. The CDR3 is CASSHGQGGAFF. CDR3 nucleotides: TGTGCCAGCTCTCACGGACAGGGCGGGGCTTTCTTT.

The rearrangement joins TRBV6-1 to TRBJ1-1; 7 nucleotides match TRBD1. The CDR3 sequence is 13 residues long. Looked up from germline, CDR1 is MNHNS and CDR2 is SASEGT. Trimming took 5 bases from V and 4 from J; bases not matched to a gene: 4. The chain's CDR3 is CASSLTGRTEAFF. In nucleotides, the CDR3 is TGTGCCAGCAGTTTGACAGGGCGCACTGAAGCTTTCTTT.

This chain connects TRBV7-3 to TRBJ2-1, with 14 positions matching TRBD2. V dropped 0 bases and J dropped 1; count of bases not matched to a gene: 2. In germline, CDR1 is SGHTA, CDR2 FQGTGA. The CDR3 covers 18 residues. For the CDR3, the DNA is TGTGCCAGCAGCTTAACCGGACTAGCGGGAGGTTCCTACAATGAGCAGTTCTTC. Protein product: CASSLTGLAGGSYNEQFF.

The chain uses TRBV2 and TRBJ2-7, with 10 bases identical to TRBD1. The CDR3 spans 13 residues. V shed 6 bases and J 3 bases; nucleotides not matched to a gene: 2. Germline CDR1 and CDR2: SNHLY and FYNNEI. The CDR3 DNA is TGTGCCAGCAGCGGACAGGGGGACTACGAGCAGTACTTC. It yields the protein CASSGQGDYEQYF.

J is TRBJ2-1 and V is TRBV4-2; tentative D call: TRBD2 (6 bases). In germline, CDR1 is LGHNA, CDR2 YNFKEQ. The CDR3 totals 12 residues. Between the trimmed V and J ends, which lost 11 bases and 7 bases, there was a span of 15 bases. Here the CDR3 DNA reads TGTGCCCCCGGGCCGGGAGATAATGAGCAGTTCTTC. Residues: CAPGPGDNEQFF.

On this clone itself: Other nucleotide sequences in the sample specify the same CDR3. The CDR3 DNA is TGTGCCAGTAGCCCACAGGGCACTGAAGCTTTCTTT. Translation gives CASSPQGTEAFF. The chain couples TRBV19 to TRBJ1-1; TRBD1 might be the D (6 bases). The CDR3 is 12 residues long. With 6 bases removed from V and 4 bases from J, the gap between germline ends came to 9 bases. Germline V lookup: CDR1 LNHDA, CDR2 SQIVND (reference sequence). The variable domain in full, with the rest retrieved from reference TRBV19 and TRBJ1-1, is DGGITQSPKYLFRKEGQNVTLSCEQNLNHDAMYWYRQDPGQGLRLIYYSQIVNDFQKGDIAEGYSVSREKKESFPLTVTSAQKNPTAFYLCASSPQGTEAFFGQGTRLTVV.

The rearrangement joins TRBV19 to TRBJ2-1; 13 bases map to TRBD2. This CDR3 region has 16 residues. Germline V gives CDR1 LNHDA, CDR2 SQIVND (reference sequence). The V gene end was trimmed by 5 bases and the J gene end by 7 bases; junction bases not matched to a gene: 8. CDR3 region: CASSPETSGRSNEQFF. In DNA form, the CDR3 reads TGTGCCAGTAGTCCCGAGACTAGCGGGAGGAGTAATGAGCAGTTCTTC.

The chain has TRBV4-1 and TRBJ2-5, with 7 bases fitting TRBD2. The germline V gene encodes CDR1 MGHRA and CDR2 YSYEKL. V was pared by 4 bases and J by 4 bases, with 0 bases of the junction left unmatched. CDR3 size: 12 residues. For the CDR3, the DNA is TGCGCCAGCAGCCGGGAGGGAGAGACCCAGTACTTC. Amino acid sequence: CASSREGETQYF.

The table lists this clone with a count of one. The chain links TRBV27 to TRBJ1-1; 10 bases are a match to TRBD1. Germline CDR1 MNHEY, CDR2 SMNVEV (reference sequence). The trim removed 0 bases at V and 2 bases at J, leaving 3 bases unmatched. CDR3 length: 16 residues. The CDR3, as DNA: TGTGCCAGCAGTTTATCCGGGACAGGGGTAAACACTGAAGCTTTCTTT. Encoded protein: CASSLSGTGVNTEAFF.